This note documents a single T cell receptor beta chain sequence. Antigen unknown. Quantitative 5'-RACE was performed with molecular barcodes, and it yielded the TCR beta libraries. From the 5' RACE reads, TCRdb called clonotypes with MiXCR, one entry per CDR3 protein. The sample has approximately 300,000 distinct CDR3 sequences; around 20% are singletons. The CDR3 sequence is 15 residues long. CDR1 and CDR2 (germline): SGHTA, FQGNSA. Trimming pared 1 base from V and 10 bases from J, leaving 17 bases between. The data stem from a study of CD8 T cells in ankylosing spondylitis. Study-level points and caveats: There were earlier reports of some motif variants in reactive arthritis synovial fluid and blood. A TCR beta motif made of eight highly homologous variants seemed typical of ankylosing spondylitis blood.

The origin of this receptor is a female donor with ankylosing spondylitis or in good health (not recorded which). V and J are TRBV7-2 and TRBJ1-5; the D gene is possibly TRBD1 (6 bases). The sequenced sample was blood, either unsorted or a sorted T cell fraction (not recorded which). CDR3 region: CASSLEVTGRRPQHF. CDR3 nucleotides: TGTGCCAGCAGCTTAGAAGTCACAGGGAGGCGTCCCCAGCATTTT. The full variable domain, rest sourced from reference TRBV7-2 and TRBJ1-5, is GAGVSQSPSNKVTEKGKDVELRCDPISGHTALYWYRQSLGQGLEFLIYFQGNSAPDKSGLPSDRFSAERTGGSVSTLTIQRTQQEDSAVYLCASSLEVTGRRPQHFGDGTRLSIL.